This is a list of T cell receptor beta chains from one sample in a study of blood T cell repertoires in COVID-19. The assay was immunoSEQ multiplex PCR, and TCRdb's table has in-frame clones only and misses some. The sample records about 140,000 clones, about 90% being singletons. Sequencing was done on a sample of peripheral blood. Source of these receptors: a woman between 50 and 59 years old with acute or convalescent COVID-19. CDR3s include the opening cysteine and the closing phenylalanine or tryptophan. A D gene is named only where the DNA matches it firmly. Rows may omit the clone size; those that give it use once, few, many or a size class.

J	size	D	V	DNA	CDR3
TRBJ1-5	NA	TRBD1	TRBV7-6	TGTGCCAGCAGCTTAGGAGTCCGGGACAGAGATCAGCCCCAGCATTTT	CASSLGVRDRDQPQHF
TRBJ1-2	NA	NA	TRBV10-3	TGTGCCATCAGTGAGTACGGGAAACCGGGATCGTCTAACTATGGCTACACCTTC	CAISEYGKPGSSNYGYTF
TRBJ1-2	NA	TRBD1	TRBV5-1	TGCGCCAGCAGCTTCTCGGGACAGGGTCTTAATGGCTACACCTTC	CASSFSGQGLNGYTF
TRBJ1-4	NA	TRBD1	TRBV7-8	TGTGCCAGCAGCTTAATCCCCCACAGGGGGCTAACTAATGAAAAACTGTTTTTT	CASSLIPHRGLTNEKLFF
TRBJ1-5	NA	TRBD1	TRBV30	TGTGCCTGGAGTTGGGCAGGGGGTAGGGAACAGCCCCAGCATTTT	CAWSWAGGREQPQHF
TRBJ1-1	NA	NA	TRBV5-1	TGCGCCAGCAGCTTGTGGGGCACAGGGATAGGGGCGGACACTGAAGCTTTCTTT	CASSLWGTGIGADTEAFF
TRBJ2-7	NA	NA	TRBV27	TGTGCCACCGCCCCGGCAGGGCGCCTTAGAGGCGAGCAGTACTTC	CATAPAGRLRGEQYF
TRBJ2-5	few	TRBD2	TRBV4-2	TGTGCCAGCAGCCAAGACCCTAGCGGGGGGGCAGAGACCCAGTACTTC	CASSQDPSGGAETQYF
TRBJ2-5	once	TRBD1	TRBV5-1	TGCGCCAGCAGCTTAAGGGACAGGGGACAAGAGACCCAGTACTTC	CASSLRDRGQETQYF
TRBJ1-1	NA	TRBD1	TRBV18	TGTGCCAGCTCACCACGACTGGCCGGGACAGGGAACACTGAAGCTTTCTTT	CASSPRLAGTGNTEAFF
TRBJ2-1	NA	TRBD2	TRBV7-9	TGTGCCAGCAGCTTCGGGACTAGTGACAATGAGCAGTTCTTC	CASSFGTSDNEQFF
TRBJ2-1	NA	NA	TRBV20-1	TGCAGTGCTAGGGGGGGGCACGAGCAGTTCTTC	CSARGGHEQFF
TRBJ1-5	NA	TRBD1	TRBV2	TGTGCCACCCGACAGGGAGGACAGCCCCAGCATTTT	CATRQGGQPQHF
TRBJ2-1	NA	TRBD1	TRBV5-1	TGCGCCAGCTTGGACAGGGGGTCCTACAATGAGCAGTTCTTC	CASLDRGSYNEQFF
TRBJ1-2	NA	NA	TRBV7-9	TGTGCCAGCAGCCCACTCATTAACTATGGCTACACCTTC	CASSPLINYGYTF
TRBJ2-3	NA	NA	TRBV19	TGTGCCAGTAGTAAGCTACCTATATACCCTGATACGCAGTATTTT	CASSKLPIYPDTQYF
TRBJ2-3	NA	TRBD1	TRBV19	TGTGCCAGTACCTTGACTTGGGACAGGACTACAGATACGCAGTATTTT	CASTLTWDRTTDTQYF
TRBJ1-1	NA	TRBD1	TRBV11-2	TGTGCCAGCAGCTTAGCCGGGACAGGGGGAAGGTACACTGAAGCTTTCTTT	CASSLAGTGGRYTEAFF
TRBJ1-4	NA	NA	TRBV6-5	TGTGCCAGCAGGAAGGGGGAGAGTGAAAAACTGTTTTTT	CASRKGESEKLFF
TRBJ1-1	NA	NA	TRBV18	TGTGCCAGCTCACCTTGGGTTCCAGGGAGGATTTCCACTGAAGCTTTCTTT	CASSPWVPGRISTEAFF
TRBJ1-3	NA	NA	TRBV7-9	TGTGCCAGCAGCTTAGACAGCTCTGGAAACACCATATATTTT	CASSLDSSGNTIYF
TRBJ2-3	NA	TRBD2	TRBV14	TGTGCCAGCAGCCAAGATTGGCTAGCGGGGGCCCTTTACACAGATACGCAGTATTTT	CASSQDWLAGALYTDTQYF
TRBJ1-5	NA	NA	TRBV9	TGTGCCAGCAGCGTCGGGGGGACCGGGCCCCAGCATTTT	CASSVGGTGPQHF
TRBJ2-5	NA	NA	TRBV11-3	TGTGCCAGCAGCTTAGACAGGGCTGAGACCCAGTACTTC	CASSLDRAETQYF